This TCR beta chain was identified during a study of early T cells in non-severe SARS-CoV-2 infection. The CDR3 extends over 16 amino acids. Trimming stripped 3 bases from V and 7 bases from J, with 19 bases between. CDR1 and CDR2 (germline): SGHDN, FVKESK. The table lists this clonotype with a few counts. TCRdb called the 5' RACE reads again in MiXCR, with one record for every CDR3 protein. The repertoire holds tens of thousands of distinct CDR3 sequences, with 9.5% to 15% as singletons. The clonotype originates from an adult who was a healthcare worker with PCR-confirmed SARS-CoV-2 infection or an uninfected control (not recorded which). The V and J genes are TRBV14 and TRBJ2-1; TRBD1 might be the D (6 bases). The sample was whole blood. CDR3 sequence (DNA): TGTGCCAGCAGCCACCTTTCCCGGGACAAGGCAAATGAGCAGTTCTTC. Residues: CASSHLSRDKANEQFF.